One sample yielded the 24 T cell receptor beta chains listed below, sequenced in a study of blood T cell repertoires in COVID-19. Repertoires were generated with immunoSEQ multiplex PCR, while TCRdb's copy carries only in-frame clones and drops some. Among about 95,000 clones listed, roughly 80% were seen once. Sequenced sample: peripheral blood. Every receptor here comes from an elderly man with COVID-19, enrolled during active disease.

CDR3 nucleotides: TGCGCCAGCAGCTGGGACACCGGCACAGATACGCAGTATTTT. It yields the protein CASSWDTGTDTQYF. The gene calls are TRBV5-1 and TRBJ2-3; tentative D call: TRBD1 (6 bases). V was clipped by 3 bases and J by 1 base, with 9 bases between them. The germline V gene has CDR1 SGHRS and CDR2 YFSETQ. The CDR3 is made up of 14 amino acids.

This rearrangement joins TRBV19 to TRBJ1-2; TRBD1 is a possible D gene (6 bases). Germline values: CDR1 LNHDA, CDR2 SQIVND (reference sequence). The CDR3 sequence is 14 residues long. The ends were cut back, 4 bases at V and 2 bases at J, with 11 bases in the middle. CDR3 sequence reads: CASSTRTENYGYTF. In DNA, the CDR3 is TGTGCCAGTAGTACCCGGACAGAAAACTATGGCTACACCTTC.

The V call is TRBV5-1, the J call TRBJ2-3; 8 bases are a match to TRBD2. Germline trimming cut 1 base from V and 0 bases from J; bases unmatched to any gene: 4. The germline gives CDR1 SGHRS, CDR2 YFSETQ. The CDR3 length is 16 residues. Here the CDR3 DNA reads TGCGCCAGCAGCTTGAAACTAGCGGAAAGCACAGATACGCAGTATTTT. It encodes CASSLKLAESTDTQYF.

The gene calls are TRBV27 and TRBJ2-2; 8 bases line up with TRBD1. CDR3 length equals 15 residues. Trimming cost V 4 bases and J 7 bases; bases outside gene matches: 8. In germline, CDR1 is MNHEY, CDR2 SMNVEV (reference sequence). CDR3 bases: TGTGCCAGCAGTTCCGGACAGGGATGGGACGGGGAGCTGTTTTTT. Translating gives CASSSGQGWDGELFF.

The chain recombines TRBV6-6 with TRBJ1-5, with D maybe TRBD1 (5 bases). This CDR3 has 16 amino acids. Germline-derived CDR1 and CDR2 are MNHNY and SVGAGI (reference sequence). V lost 0 bases and J lost 4, with 13 bases in between. The CDR3 DNA follows: TGTGCCAGCAGTTACTCGGCTTCCGCAGGGAATCAGCCCCAGCATTTT. It specifies CASSYSASAGNQPQHF.

The chain carries TRBV6-5 and TRBJ1-4; 8 bases agree with TRBD1. Unmatched junction bases numbered 11, after V lost 9 bases and J lost 8 bases. The germline gives CDR1 MNHEY, CDR2 SVGAGI. There are 14 residues in the CDR3. The CDR3 region has the DNA TGTGCCAGTTCAACAGGGGGAATGGTAGAAAAACTGTTTTTT. Translated: CASSTGGMVEKLFF.

The rearrangement joins TRBV7-2 to TRBJ1-2, with D unresolved. There are 14 residues in the CDR3. Trimming took 3 bases from V and 1 from J, leaving 9 bases between them. CDR1 is SGHTA, CDR2 FQGNSA, per germline. The CDR3 DNA sequence: TGTGCCAGCAGCTTGAACAGCTTTAACTATGGCTACACCTTC. Its protein is CASSLNSFNYGYTF.

The rearrangement uses TRBV6-2 or TRBV6-3 and TRBJ1-2; 10 bases are shared with TRBD1. Per germline, CDR1 MNHEY and CDR2 SVGEGT. This CDR3 has 15 residues. J lost 4 bases, V lost 5 bases, and 7 bases had no gene match. CDR3 sequence: CASSPDRGVGYGYTF. CDR3 in DNA: TGTGCCAGCAGTCCGGACAGGGGGGTTGGCTATGGCTACACCTTC.

This chain connects TRBV5-6 to TRBJ1-1; 9 bases fit TRBD1. The CDR3 covers 15 residues. Germline-derived CDR1 and CDR2 are SGHDT and YYEEEE. V lost 3 bases, J lost 9 bases, and 12 bases stayed unmatched. This CDR3 is CASSSSGTGFYKAFF. The CDR3 DNA reads as TGTGCCAGCAGCTCCTCCGGGACAGGGTTTTATAAAGCTTTCTTT.

This clone occurred a few times. The chain links TRBV7-9 to TRBJ2-3; 9 nucleotides match TRBD2. Germline V gene sequence: CDR1 SEHNR, CDR2 FQNEAQ (reference sequence). V was pared by 4 bases and J by 3 bases, with 2 bases of the junction left unmatched. There are 14 residues in the CDR3. Written as DNA, the CDR3 is TGTGCCAGCAGCTCGACTAGCGGTACAGATACGCAGTATTTT. This gives the protein CASSSTSGTDTQYF.

The V call is TRBV28, the J call TRBJ1-4, with 9 bases lining up with TRBD1. The CDR3 has 16 residues. Germline loops: CDR1 MDHEN, CDR2 SYDVKM. Trimming took 4 bases from V and 5 from J; bases not matched to a gene: 8. The CDR3 reads CASSSRNRGPNEKLFF. The CDR3, as DNA: TGTGCCAGCAGTTCCCGGAACAGGGGGCCCAATGAAAAACTGTTTTTT.

The J gene is TRBJ1-2, the V gene TRBV18, with D possibly being TRBD1 (5 bases). CDR1 and CDR2 from the germline V gene are KGHSH and LQKENI. This CDR3 comprises 13 residues. Trimming removed 4 bases at V and 4 bases at J, with 10 bases between. The CDR3, as DNA: TGTGCCAGCTCACTCAGGGTCGGCTATGGCTACACCTTC. Translating gives CASSLRVGYGYTF.

The chain couples TRBV19 to TRBJ2-3; D might be TRBD1 (6 bases). CDR1 and CDR2 (germline): LNHDA, SQIVND (reference sequence). The CDR3 length is 15 residues. The V end was cut by 5 bases, the J end by 4 bases, with 16 bases between. The CDR3 is CASSGRTVAPDTQYF. CDR3 bases: TGTGCCAGTAGTGGTCGGACAGTCGCTCCAGATACGCAGTATTTT.

The chain carries TRBV27 and TRBJ1-6; D ambiguous. Trimming removed 3 bases from V and 6 bases from J, with 9 bases in between. The CDR3 runs to 14 residues. Germline CDR1 and CDR2: MNHEY and SMNVEV (reference sequence). Written as DNA, the CDR3 is TGTGCCAGCAGTTTCGGTACTTTTAATTCACCCCTCCACTTT. Amino acids: CASSFGTFNSPLHF.

As DNA, the CDR3 is TGTGCCAGCAGTAAAGGGACTAGCGGGGGGTCGCCGAATGAGCAGTTCTTC. Protein sequence: CASSKGTSGGSPNEQFF. V and J are TRBV6-1 and TRBJ2-1, with 15 bases that match TRBD2. The germline gives CDR1 MNHNS, CDR2 SASEGT. The ends lost 5 bases at V and 7 bases at J; junction bases unmatched: 9. This CDR3 region has 17 residues.

The J gene is TRBJ1-5, the V gene TRBV19; 12 bases match TRBD1. This CDR3 has 15 amino acids. The J segment lost 5 bases and the V segment lost 5 bases, leaving 4 bases of the junction unmatched. Per germline, CDR1 LNHDA and CDR2 SQIVND (reference sequence). The CDR3 here is CASSLRDRGHQPQHF. In DNA form, the CDR3 reads TGTGCCAGTAGTCTCCGGGACAGGGGGCATCAGCCCCAGCATTTT. Full variable domain (outside the CDR3, taken from reference TRBV19 and TRBJ1-5): DGGITQSPKYLFRKEGQNVTLSCEQNLNHDAMYWYRQDPGQGLRLIYYSQIVNDFQKGDIAEGYSVSREKKESFPLTVTSAQKNPTAFYLCASSLRDRGHQPQHFGDGTRLSIL.

V and J are TRBV6-6 and TRBJ1-5; weak D call: TRBD1 (6 bases). The germline CDR1 and CDR2 sequences are MNHNY and SVGAGI (reference sequence). The CDR3 runs 14 residues. V lost 2 bases and J lost 4, with 9 bases in between. The CDR3 here is CASSYPQGNQPQHF. The CDR3 bases are TGTGCCAGCAGTTACCCACAGGGTAATCAGCCCCAGCATTTT.

V is TRBV5-1 and J is TRBJ2-1; 13 positions agree with TRBD2. The germline V gene encodes CDR1 SGHRS and CDR2 YFSETQ. The CDR3 covers 15 residues. Losses at the gene ends were 4 bases for V and 5 bases for J; bases not matched to a gene: 3. In nucleotides, the CDR3 is TGCGCCAGCAGCACCGGACTAGCGGGAGACAATGAGCAGTTCTTC. This encodes CASSTGLAGDNEQFF.

V and J are TRBV27 and TRBJ2-2, with TRBD1 as a possible D gene (5 bases). The CDR3 is made up of 13 amino acids. Germline CDR1 and CDR2: MNHEY and SMNVEV (reference sequence). Deletions cut 7 bases from V and 4 bases from J, with 10 bases between. The CDR3 coding sequence is TGTGCCAGCAACCTAGGGGCCACCGGGGAGCTGTTTTTT. Translation: CASNLGATGELFF.

The V gene is TRBV4-1, the J gene TRBJ2-5, with a tentative D call TRBD2 (6 bases). The germline V gene has CDR1 MGHRA and CDR2 YSYEKL. The CDR3 has 15 residues. V dropped 2 bases and J dropped 3 bases, with 13 bases sitting between them. The CDR3 sequence is CASSQRRDGKETQYF. The CDR3 DNA reads as TGCGCCAGCAGCCAAAGGAGGGACGGGAAAGAGACCCAGTACTTC.

This chain connects TRBV30 to TRBJ1-3; 8 positions match TRBD1. The V and J ends lost 5 bases and 4 bases, in that order; junction bases with no gene match: 13. The CDR3 extends over 16 amino acids. Germline CDR1 is GTSNPN and CDR2 is SVGIG (reference sequence). CDR3: CAWGLMQGAGGNTIYF. CDR3 DNA sequence: TGTGCCTGGGGTTTGATGCAGGGGGCAGGAGGAAACACCATATATTTT.

V and J are TRBV29-1 and TRBJ1-1; 12 bases are a match to TRBD1. With V trimmed by 6 bases and J by 7 bases, 9 bases remained unmatched. Germline assignment: CDR1 SQVTM and CDR2 ANQGSEA. This CDR3 contains 14 residues. This CDR3 reads CSVAGTGGMGEAFF. The DNA of the CDR3 is TGCAGCGTGGCCGGGACAGGGGGCATGGGTGAAGCTTTCTTT.

V and J are TRBV6-4 and TRBJ1-2; 11 bases map to TRBD1. With 5 bases clipped from V and 4 bases from J, the junction kept 12 bases outside the gene matches. The CDR3 extends over 17 amino acids. Germline CDR1 MRHNA, CDR2 SNTAGT. CDR3 coding DNA: TGTGCCAGCAGTCAAACCGGGACAGGGGGTTTATCCTATGGCTACACCTTC. Translation: CASSQTGTGGLSYGYTF.

V gene TRBV5-4 combines with J gene TRBJ2-2; TRBD2 might be the D (6 bases). The CDR3 contains 14 residues. V shed 4 bases and J shed 1 base, with 8 bases lying between them. Germline-derived CDR1 and CDR2 are SGHNT and YYREEE (reference sequence). In DNA, the CDR3 is TGTGCCAGCAGCACGGGACTGAACACCGGGGAGCTGTTTTTT. It encodes CASSTGLNTGELFF.